The entry below gives a single TCR beta chain sequence along with its context. The antigen remains undetermined. Assay: immunoSEQ multiplex PCR; the TCRdb copy retains only in-frame clones and omits some. Seen here are under 65,000 clones, around nine tenths observed once, and the top ten hold under 0.4%. This entry comes from a study of OX40 agonist ivuxolimab in advanced cancers. There are 14 residues in the CDR3. V lost 2 bases, J lost 0 bases, and 9 bases lay in between. CDR1 and CDR2 from the germline V gene are SGHNT and YYREEE (reference sequence). Notes on the study in general: Among the least clonally expanded were partial responders at 0.1-3.0 mg/kg.

The sample in question was CD4+ or CD8+ T cells sorted from blood, obtained in a trial of the OX40 agonist ivuxolimab. The chain couples TRBV5-4 to TRBJ2-7; TRBD1 or TRBD2 may be the D gene (5 bases each). This clonotype originated in an adult with an advanced solid tumor such as melanoma, head and neck, liver or kidney cancer. The CDR3, as DNA: TGTGCCAGCAGCTTCGCAGGGAGCTCCTACGAGCAGTACTTC. Residues: CASSFAGSSYEQYF. The full variable domain, rest sourced from reference TRBV5-4 and TRBJ2-7, is ETGVTQSPTHLIKTRGQQVTLRCSSQSGHNTVSWYQQALGQGPQFIFQYYREEENGRGNFPPRFSGLQFPNYSSELNVNALELDDSALYLCASSFAGSSYEQYFGPGTRLTVT.